This passage covers 7 T cell receptor beta chains from one sample sequenced in a study of T cells in localized non-small cell lung cancer. Sequenced by immunoSEQ multiplex PCR; TCRdb stores in-frame clones only, minus some. Of 2,700 or so clones listed, roughly 25% are singletons. Sequenced here: lung tumor tissue, sampled before any cancer treatment. The source is an older male donor with stage I lung adenocarcinoma.

In DNA, the CDR3 is TGTGCCAGCAGTGTGGCGGGGGCCGAGAATGAGCAGTTCTTC. Translation: CASSVAGAENEQFF. The chain carries TRBV25-1 and TRBJ2-1; possible D gene TRBD2, 7 bases. The germline V gene has CDR1 MGHDK and CDR2 SYGVNS. The CDR3 is 14 residues long. Between the trimmed V and J ends, which lost 4 bases and 7 bases, there was a span of 14 bases.

This clone came up once. This chain joins TRBV5-1 and TRBJ1-4, with D possibly matching TRBD1 (5 bases). Per the germline V gene, CDR1 is SGHRS and CDR2 is YFSETQ. The CDR3 has 14 amino acids. V was trimmed by 4 bases and J by 8 bases, leaving 15 bases between them. The CDR3 sequence: CASSPWGVGEKLFF. In nucleotides, the CDR3 is TGCGCCAGCAGCCCGTGGGGGGTCGGAGAAAAACTGTTTTTT.

This chain uses TRBV19 with TRBJ2-2, with TRBD1 matching over 7 bases. The V gene end was trimmed by 6 bases and the J gene end by 3 bases; junction bases not matched to a gene: 13. CDR3 length equals 17 residues. From germline, CDR1 is LNHDA and CDR2 SQIVND (reference sequence). CDR3 in DNA: TGTGCCAGTAGCCACTTCTCATTGACAGGGTACACCGGGGAGCTGTTTTTT. Translation gives CASSHFSLTGYTGELFF.

The rearrangement joins TRBV2 to TRBJ1-6; D is ambiguous. The CDR3 runs to 13 residues. Trimming cost V 7 bases and J 5 bases, with 9 bases left between them. Germline assignment: CDR1 SNHLY and CDR2 FYNNEI. The CDR3 bases are TGTGCCAGCATTAGCGAGAATAATTCACCCCTCCACTTT. Its protein product is CASISENNSPLHF.

This clone was seen more than once but under ten times. The V call is TRBV6-8, the J call TRBJ2-7; D is unclear. V lost 2 bases and J 2 bases, leaving 10 bases between the germline ends. The CDR3 runs to 14 residues. The germline gives CDR1 MNHGY, CDR2 SAAAGT. CDR3 nucleotides: TGTGCCAGCAGTTACGTGGGCCAAACCTACGAGCAGTACTTC. Translating gives CASSYVGQTYEQYF.

This clone was found a few times. The rearrangement links TRBV11-3 to TRBJ2-5, with a tentative D call TRBD1 (5 bases). This CDR3 has 15 amino acids. CDR1 and CDR2 from the germline V gene are SGHNT and YENEEA. V dropped 2 bases and J dropped 2 bases, with 12 bases sitting between them. CDR3 loop: CASSLQGIVQETQYF. The CDR3 DNA is TGTGCCAGCAGCTTACAGGGAATCGTACAAGAGACCCAGTACTTC.

This clone has more than one count but fewer than ten. V and J are TRBV18 and TRBJ1-1; 7 bases agree with TRBD1. Trimming cost V 1 base and J 5 bases; bases outside gene matches: 7. CDR3 length equals 15 residues. Germline CDR1 and CDR2: KGHSH and LQKENI. CDR3 region: CASSPRGGAVTEAFF. CDR3 coding DNA: TGTGCCAGCTCACCACGAGGGGGCGCCGTGACTGAAGCTTTCTTT.